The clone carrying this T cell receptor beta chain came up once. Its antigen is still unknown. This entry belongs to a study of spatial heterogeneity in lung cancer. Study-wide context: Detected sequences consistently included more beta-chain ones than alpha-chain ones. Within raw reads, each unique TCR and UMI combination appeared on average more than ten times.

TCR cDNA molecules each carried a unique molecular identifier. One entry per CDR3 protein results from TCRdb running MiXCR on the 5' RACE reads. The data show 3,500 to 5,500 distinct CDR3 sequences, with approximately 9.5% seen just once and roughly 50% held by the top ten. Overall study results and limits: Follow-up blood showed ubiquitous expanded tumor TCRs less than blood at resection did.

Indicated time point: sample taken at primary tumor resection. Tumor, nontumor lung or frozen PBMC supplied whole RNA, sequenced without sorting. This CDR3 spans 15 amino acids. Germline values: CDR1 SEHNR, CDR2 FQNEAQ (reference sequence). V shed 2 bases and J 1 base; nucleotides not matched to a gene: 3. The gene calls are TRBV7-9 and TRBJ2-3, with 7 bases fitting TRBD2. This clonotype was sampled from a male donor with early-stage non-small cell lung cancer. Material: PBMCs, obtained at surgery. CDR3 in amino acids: CASSLTAGGTDTQYF. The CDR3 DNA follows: TGTGCCAGCAGCTTAACGGCGGGGGGCACAGATACGCAGTATTTT.